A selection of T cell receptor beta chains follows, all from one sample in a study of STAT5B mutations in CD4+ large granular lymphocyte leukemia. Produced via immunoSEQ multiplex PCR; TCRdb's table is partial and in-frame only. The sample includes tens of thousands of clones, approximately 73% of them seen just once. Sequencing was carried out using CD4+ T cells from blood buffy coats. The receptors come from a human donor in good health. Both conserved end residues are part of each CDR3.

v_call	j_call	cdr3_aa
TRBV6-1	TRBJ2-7	CASSEAGGPGQYF
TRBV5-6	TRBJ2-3	CASSLYGGGAEDTQYF
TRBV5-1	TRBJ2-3	CASKASGGYSTDTQYF
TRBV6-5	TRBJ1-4	CASSYFTGGAPEKLFF
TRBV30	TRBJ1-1	CAWSVRGDTEAFF
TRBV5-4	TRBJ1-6	CASRHGGQRGAWSPLHF
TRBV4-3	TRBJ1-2	CASRDRDGYTF
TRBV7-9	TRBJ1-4	CASSPNEKLFF
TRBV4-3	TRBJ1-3	CASSPAIGGNTIYF
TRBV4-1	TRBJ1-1	CASSQGPAGMNTEAFF
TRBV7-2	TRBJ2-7	CASSPQGLAGGWEQYF
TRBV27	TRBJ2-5	CASSLSRSGQQETQYF
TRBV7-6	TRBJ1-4	CASSPQGTTNEKLFF
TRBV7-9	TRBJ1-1	CASSLRALDTEAFF
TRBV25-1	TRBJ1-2	CASRNVGGYTF
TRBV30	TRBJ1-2	CACRPQGANYGYTF